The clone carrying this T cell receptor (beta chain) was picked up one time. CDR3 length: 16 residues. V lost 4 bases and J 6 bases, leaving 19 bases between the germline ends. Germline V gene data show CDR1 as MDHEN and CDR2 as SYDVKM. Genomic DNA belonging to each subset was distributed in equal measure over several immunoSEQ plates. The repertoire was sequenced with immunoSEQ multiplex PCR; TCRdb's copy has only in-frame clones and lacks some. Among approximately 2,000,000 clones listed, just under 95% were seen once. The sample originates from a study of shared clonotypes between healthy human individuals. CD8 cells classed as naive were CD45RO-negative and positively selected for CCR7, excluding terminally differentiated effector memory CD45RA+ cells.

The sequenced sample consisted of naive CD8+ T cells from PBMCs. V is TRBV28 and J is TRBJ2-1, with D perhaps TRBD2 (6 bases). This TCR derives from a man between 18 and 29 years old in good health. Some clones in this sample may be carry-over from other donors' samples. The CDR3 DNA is TGTGCCAGCAGTTCGACCCCCGGGACTCACCTCAATGAGCAGTTCTTC. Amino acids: CASSSTPGTHLNEQFF.